A selection of T cell receptor beta chains follows, all from one sample in a study of T cell responses to AZD1222 COVID-19 vaccine. Data came from immunoSEQ multiplex PCR; TCRdb stores just in-frame clones and leaves some out. Of over 100,000 clones listed, about 89% are singletons. The sample was peripheral blood, taken 28 days after the second dose of the MenACWY control vaccine. Source of these receptors: an adult who received the MenACWY meningococcal vaccine as a control. Both conserved end residues are part of each CDR3. The order of the fields is CDR3 protein, CDR3 DNA, D gene, V gene, J gene. A D gene is named only where the DNA matches it firmly.

CDR3aa: CASSGRQGNTEAFF
CDR3nt: TGTGCCAGCAGCGGCCGACAGGGCAACACTGAAGCTTTCTTT
d_gene: TRBD1
v_gene: TRBV9
j_gene: TRBJ1-1

CDR3aa: CATLTGMNTEAFF
CDR3nt: TGCGCCACCTTGACAGGGATGAACACTGAAGCTTTCTTT
d_gene: TRBD1
v_gene: TRBV10-2
j_gene: TRBJ1-1

CDR3aa: CASSLSYLDSNQPQHF
CDR3nt: TGTGCCAGCAGCTTATCGTATTTGGATAGCAATCAGCCCCAGCATTTT
d_gene: NA
v_gene: TRBV11-2
j_gene: TRBJ1-5

CDR3aa: CASSVGGRGTYEQYF
CDR3nt: TGTGCCAGCAGCGTAGGAGGCAGGGGGACCTACGAGCAGTACTTC
d_gene: TRBD1
v_gene: TRBV9
j_gene: TRBJ2-7

CDR3aa: CASSPRTGRNTEAFF
CDR3nt: TGTGCCAGCTCACCACGGACAGGAAGGAACACTGAAGCTTTCTTT
d_gene: TRBD1
v_gene: TRBV18
j_gene: TRBJ1-1

CDR3aa: CASSLKGARNSPLHF
CDR3nt: TGTGCCAGCAGTTTAAAGGGGGCGCGTAATTCACCCCTCCACTTT
d_gene: TRBD1
v_gene: TRBV28
j_gene: TRBJ1-6

CDR3aa: CASSDQGVSDTQYF
CDR3nt: TGTGCCAGCAGTGATCAGGGGGTCTCAGATACGCAGTATTTT
d_gene: TRBD1
v_gene: TRBV2
j_gene: TRBJ2-3

CDR3aa: CASSYRRNSPLHF
CDR3nt: TGTGCCAGCAGTTACCGGAGAAATTCACCCCTCCACTTT
d_gene: NA
v_gene: TRBV12-3/TRBV12-4
j_gene: TRBJ1-6

CDR3aa: CASRAGGWDTEAFF
CDR3nt: TGTGCCAGCCGGGCAGGGGGATGGGACACTGAAGCTTTCTTT
d_gene: TRBD1
v_gene: TRBV6-5
j_gene: TRBJ1-1

CDR3aa: CASSPRTGFGYTF
CDR3nt: TGTGCCAGCAGTCCCCGGACAGGATTTGGCTACACCTTC
d_gene: TRBD1
v_gene: TRBV6-2/TRBV6-3
j_gene: TRBJ1-2

CDR3aa: CASSRDKGYEQYF
CDR3nt: TGCGCCAGCAGCCGGGACAAGGGTTACGAGCAGTACTTC
d_gene: NA
v_gene: TRBV4-3
j_gene: TRBJ2-7

CDR3aa: CASSLTAGADYGYTF
CDR3nt: TGTGCCAGCAGTTTGACGGCAGGGGCAGACTATGGCTACACCTTC
d_gene: NA
v_gene: TRBV28
j_gene: TRBJ1-2

CDR3aa: CATSGWDGGGYEQYF
CDR3nt: TGTGCCACCAGCGGTTGGGACGGGGGAGGCTACGAGCAGTACTTC
d_gene: NA
v_gene: TRBV24-1
j_gene: TRBJ2-7

CDR3aa: CASSSQGKYGYTF
CDR3nt: TGTGCCAGCAGCTCACAGGGAAAATATGGCTACACCTTC
d_gene: NA
v_gene: TRBV7-2
j_gene: TRBJ1-2

CDR3aa: CASSVDPSGNSPLHF
CDR3nt: TGTGCCAGCAGCGTAGATCCTTCTGGTAATTCACCCCTCCACTTT
d_gene: NA
v_gene: TRBV9
j_gene: TRBJ1-6

CDR3aa: CASSVQRGSTDTQYF
CDR3nt: TGCGCCAGCAGCGTCCAGCGGGGGAGCACAGATACGCAGTATTTT
d_gene: TRBD2
v_gene: TRBV5-1
j_gene: TRBJ2-3

CDR3aa: CASSRGGTYGYEQYF
CDR3nt: TGTGCCAGCAGCCGAGGGGGGACCTACGGCTACGAGCAGTACTTC
d_gene: NA
v_gene: TRBV28
j_gene: TRBJ2-7

CDR3aa: CASSFLRLTSNEQFF
CDR3nt: TGTGCCAGCAGCTTCCTCCGACTGACGAGTAATGAGCAGTTCTTC
d_gene: NA
v_gene: TRBV11-1
j_gene: TRBJ2-1

CDR3aa: CASSRDTSTDTQYF
CDR3nt: TGTGCCAGCAGCCGGGACACTAGCACAGATACGCAGTATTTT
d_gene: NA
v_gene: TRBV2
j_gene: TRBJ2-3